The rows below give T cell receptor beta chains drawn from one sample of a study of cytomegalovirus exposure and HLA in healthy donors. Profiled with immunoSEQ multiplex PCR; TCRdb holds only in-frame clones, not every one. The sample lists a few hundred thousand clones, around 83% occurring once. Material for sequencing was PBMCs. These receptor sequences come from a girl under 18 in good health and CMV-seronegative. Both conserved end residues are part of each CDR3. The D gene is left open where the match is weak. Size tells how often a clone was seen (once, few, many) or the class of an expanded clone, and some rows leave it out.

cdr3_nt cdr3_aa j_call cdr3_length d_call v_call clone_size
TGTGCCATCACAGGCGGAACAGACCGTTCGGGGTATGGCTACACCTTC CAITGGTDRSGYGYTF TRBJ1-2 16 - TRBV10-3 -
TGTGCCAGCAGCCAACCAAGGACTAGCGGCAGTTACAATGAGCAGTTCTTC CASSQPRTSGSYNEQFF TRBJ2-1 17 TRBD2 TRBV14 -
TGTGCCAGCAAGGGGAGGGGGACTGAAGCTTTCTTT CASKGRGTEAFF TRBJ1-1 12 - TRBV25-1 -
TGTGCCAGCAGCCAAGATAAGGAGAGGGGTACTAGCGGGGGACCCCCTAACTACAATGAGCAGTTCTTC CASSQDKERGTSGGPPNYNEQFF TRBJ2-1 23 TRBD2 TRBV14 -
TGTGCCAGTAGTATTAACACGGCGGCCATGGGCTACACCTTC CASSINTAAMGYTF TRBJ1-2 14 - TRBV19 -
TGTGCCAGTCTTGACAGGGCACTAATGAACACTGAAGCTTTCTTT CASLDRALMNTEAFF TRBJ1-1 15 TRBD1 TRBV19 -
TGTGCCACCCAACAGGGATCTAACACTGAAGCTTTCTTT CATQQGSNTEAFF TRBJ1-1 13 - TRBV21-1 -
TGTGCCACCAGCAGAGAATATAGCCCACGCAATGAGCAGTTCTTC CATSREYSPRNEQFF TRBJ2-1 15 - TRBV15 few
TGTGCCAGCAGTTTTACGAAGCTAGCCAAAAACATTCAGTACTTC CASSFTKLAKNIQYF TRBJ2-4 15 - TRBV28 -
TGTGCCAGCAGAGGAGCGGGGGGGCCCGGGGAGCTGTTTTTT CASRGAGGPGELFF TRBJ2-2 14 TRBD2 TRBV5-8 few
TGTGCCAGCAGCTCGACAGGGGGGTCTGAAGCTTTCTTT CASSSTGGSEAFF TRBJ1-1 13 TRBD1 TRBV7-8 -
TGTGCCAGTAGTAACTGGGACAGGCAAAATGAAAAACTGTTTTTT CASSNWDRQNEKLFF TRBJ1-4 15 TRBD1 TRBV19 -
TGTGCCAGCATTCAAAGCTTAGGCTCGGGTCGCTACAATGAGCAGTTCTTC CASIQSLGSGRYNEQFF TRBJ2-1 17 - TRBV28 -
TGTGCCAGCAGTGTAGTAGCGGGTGGAGACACAGATACGCAGTATTTT CASSVVAGGDTDTQYF TRBJ2-3 16 TRBD2 TRBV6-4 -
TGTGCCAGCTCGCGGGGACAGGGTGGGACTGAAGCTTTCTTT CASSRGQGGTEAFF TRBJ1-1 14 TRBD1 TRBV18 -
TGCGCCAGCAGCCTGGAACCCGAGGGCAATCAGCCCCAGCATTTT CASSLEPEGNQPQHF TRBJ1-5 15 - TRBV5-1 -
TGTGCCAGCAGTGACGGGGGGGCCTACAATGAGCAGTTCTTC CASSDGGAYNEQFF TRBJ2-1 14 TRBD2 TRBV6-4 many
TGTGCCAGCAGTTCATACAGGGGTGGCTACACCTTC CASSSYRGGYTF TRBJ1-2 12 TRBD1 TRBV28 once
TGTGCCAGCAGGGGGACAGTGAACACTGAAGCTTTCTTT CASRGTVNTEAFF TRBJ1-1 13 TRBD1 TRBV6-1 -
TGTGCCAGCAGCTTAGCGGCTAGCGGGGGGCAAGAGACCCAGTACTTC CASSLAASGGQETQYF TRBJ2-5 16 TRBD2 TRBV7-2 -
TGTGCCAGTAACCCTCCCGGGGATTGGAACACCGGGGAGCTGTTTTTT CASNPPGDWNTGELFF TRBJ2-2 16 - TRBV19 -
TGTGCCAGCAGGAATTTAGCGAGGGAATTTCTCGAGCAGTACTTC CASRNLAREFLEQYF TRBJ2-7 15 - TRBV28 -
TGTGCCAGCAGTAAACAGGGATCTGAAGCTTTCTTT CASSKQGSEAFF TRBJ1-1 12 - TRBV5-4 -
TGTGCCAGCAGCCCAATCCGGAATTTAAGGGACAGAGTCTACAATGAGCAGTTCTTC CASSPIRNLRDRVYNEQFF TRBJ2-1 19 TRBD1 TRBV9 -
TGTGCCACCGCCGGGACAGCTGTCGAGACCCAGTACTTC CATAGTAVETQYF TRBJ2-5 13 TRBD1 TRBV15 once
TGTGCCAGCAGGCGGGGCAGGGTCCCCTCCTACGAGCAGTACTTC CASRRGRVPSYEQYF TRBJ2-7 15 - TRBV28 -
TGTGCCAGCATACTCGGGACAACGAACACCGGGGAGCTGTTTTTT CASILGTTNTGELFF TRBJ2-2 15 - TRBV2 -
TGTGCCAGCAATGTGGGCCAGGAGGACAATGAGCAGTTCTTC CASNVGQEDNEQFF TRBJ2-1 14 - TRBV9 -
TGCGCCAGCAGCTTCTTAGCTGTGGACAGAGTTACCTATGGCTACACCTTC CASSFLAVDRVTYGYTF TRBJ1-2 17 - TRBV5-1 -
TGTGCCAGCTCACCTGGACAGGGTGGCTATGGCTACACCTTC CASSPGQGGYGYTF TRBJ1-2 14 TRBD1 TRBV18 -
TGTGCCAGCAGCTTAGCTAACACGAGGGGGTTTGGAAACACCATATATTTT CASSLANTRGFGNTIYF TRBJ1-3 17 - TRBV7-6 -
TGTGCCAGCAGTATCTCCGGGACTACCAAATACAATGAGCAGTTCTTC CASSISGTTKYNEQFF TRBJ2-1 16 TRBD2 TRBV28 -
TGTGCCAGCAGCGTAGGGCAGGGGATAGAGACCCAGTACTTC CASSVGQGIETQYF TRBJ2-5 14 - TRBV9 -
TGTGCCACCAGCACGGGTTGGAGCTCCTACGAGCAGTACTTC CATSTGWSSYEQYF TRBJ2-7 14 - TRBV15 once
TGCGCCAGCAGCCCAACAGCGGGGAGGGTGAACTATGGCTACACCTTC CASSPTAGRVNYGYTF TRBJ1-2 16 - TRBV5-1 -
TGTGCCAGCAGCTTGAGTAGCGGGATTATGGTCGAGCAGTACTTC CASSLSSGIMVEQYF TRBJ2-7 15 TRBD2 TRBV7-2 -
TGTGCCAGCAGCCAAGCCCAACAGGGCGGGACTGAAGCTTTCTTT CASSQAQQGGTEAFF TRBJ1-1 15 - TRBV4-2 -
TGTGCCAGCAGCCAAGTCCGACCGGGGGGTCTTAGCACAGATACGCAGTATTTT CASSQVRPGGLSTDTQYF TRBJ2-3 18 TRBD2 TRBV4-2 few
TGTGCCAGCTCACCGTTATCGCAGTCCAATGAGCAGTTCTTC CASSPLSQSNEQFF TRBJ2-1 14 - TRBV18 once
TGTGCCAGCAGCATGACGGACAAGAGACAAGAGACCCAGTACTTC CASSMTDKRQETQYF TRBJ2-5 15 - TRBV11-2 -
TGTGCCAGCAGTTCAACAGGGCCTCATACAACTAATGAAAAACTGTTTTTT CASSSTGPHTTNEKLFF TRBJ1-4 17 - TRBV28 -
TGTGCCAGTACGAGACTAGCGAGGGGCTCCTACAATGAGCAGTTCTTC CASTRLARGSYNEQFF TRBJ2-1 16 TRBD2 TRBV19 once